What follows are 5 T cell receptor beta chains derived from one specimen sequenced in a study of cytomegalovirus exposure and HLA in healthy donors. The PCR employed 60 Vbeta primers together with 13 Jbeta primers. This table comes from immunoSEQ multiplex PCR, and its TCRdb copy is limited to in-frame clones, with some not included. This sample has about 84,000 clones, with about 77% found just once. Material: PBMCs. These receptors were taken from a male donor in good health and CMV-seropositive.

The chain links TRBV7-3 to TRBJ2-2; 14 bases agree with TRBD2. The germline V gene has CDR1 SGHTA and CDR2 FQGTGA. V was pared by 5 bases and J by 4 bases, with 6 bases of the junction left unmatched. The CDR3 has 17 residues. The CDR3 reads CASSPGTSGSSTGELFF. The CDR3 bases are TGTGCCAGCAGCCCCGGGACTAGCGGGAGTAGCACCGGGGAGCTGTTTTTT. Combining the CDR3 with reference TRBV7-3 and TRBJ2-2 gives the whole variable domain GAGVSQTPSNKVTEKGKYVELRCDPISGHTALYWYRQSLGQGPEFLIYFQGTGAADDSGLPNDRFFAVRPEGSVSTLKIQRTERGDSAVYLCASSPGTSGSSTGELFFGEGSRLTVL.

The chain recombines TRBV5-6 with TRBJ2-7; 9 bases align to TRBD2. Germline CDR1 is SGHDT and CDR2 is YYEEEE. V was clipped by 2 bases and J by 4 bases; unmatched bases: 13. The CDR3 spans 17 residues. The CDR3 spells CASSFLPSPSGKYEQYF. For the CDR3, the DNA is TGTGCCAGCAGCTTCCTCCCCAGCCCTAGCGGGAAATACGAGCAGTACTTC.

The table lists this clone with a count of one. DNA for the CDR3: TGTGCCAACCAACAGGGGGCAGGCACCGGGGAGCTGTTTTTT. Translated: CANQQGAGTGELFF. The chain couples TRBV6-6 to TRBJ2-2; the match to TRBD1 covers 9 bases. Trimming cost V 10 bases and J 4 bases; bases outside gene matches: 7. Germline loops: CDR1 MNHNY, CDR2 SVGAGI (reference sequence). This CDR3 is built from 14 residues.

The chain links TRBV4-1 to TRBJ2-3, with D possibly TRBD2 on 6 matching bases. The CDR3 loop spans 16 amino acids. V lost 4 bases to trimming and J lost 0 bases, with 14 bases between them. Germline V gene data show CDR1 as MGHRA and CDR2 as YSYEKL. The CDR3 bases are TGCGCCAGCAGCCCAGGGACTCTGACTAGCACAGATACGCAGTATTTT. Its protein product is CASSPGTLTSTDTQYF.

The chain combines TRBV5-1 with TRBJ2-3, with TRBD2 matching 12 bases. V gave up 3 bases and J gave up 4 bases; unmatched junction bases: 3. This CDR3 spans 15 amino acids. In germline, CDR1 is SGHRS, CDR2 YFSETQ. The DNA of the CDR3 is TGCGCCAGCAGCTCGACTAGCGGGAGTCCAGATACGCAGTATTTT. It codes for CASSSTSGSPDTQYF.